A single sample is the source of the 32 T cell receptor beta chains below, sequenced in a study of T-cell reconstitution after alpha-beta-depleted transplantation in children. Unique molecular identifiers were built into the TCRbeta library. MiXCR was run by TCRdb on the PCR reads, yielding one entry per CDR3 protein. The data show roughly 500,000 distinct CDR3 sequences, around 16% seen once. Sequenced material: PBMCs from the stem cell graft donor, taken from the stem cell graft. The receptors shown here come from a human donor who donated a stem cell graft to a child with acute lymphoblastic leukemia.

This clonotype was seen more than once but under ten times. The V call is TRBV5-1, the J call TRBJ2-7, with a weak D call TRBD2 (6 bases). From germline, CDR1 is SGHRS and CDR2 YFSETQ. CDR3 length equals 15 residues. V lost 0 bases and J 0 bases, leaving 10 bases between the germline ends. For the CDR3, the DNA is TGCGCCAGCAGCTTGGATGGGGGGTTCTCCTACGAGCAGTACTTC. It is translated as CASSLDGGFSYEQYF.

The rearrangement links TRBV7-9 to TRBJ2-7; TRBD2 aligns across 11 bases. The CDR3 has 15 residues. Germline assignment: CDR1 SEHNR and CDR2 FQNEAQ (reference sequence). V was clipped by 5 bases and J by 0 bases; unmatched bases: 3. CDR3 region: CASSPSGRPSYEQYF. CDR3 DNA: TGTGCCAGCAGCCCTAGCGGGAGGCCCTCCTACGAGCAGTACTTC.

This sequence joins TRBV20-1 and TRBJ2-4; maybe TRBD1 (5 bases). V was clipped by 7 bases and J by 0 bases, with 19 bases between them. CDR1 is DFQATT and CDR2 is SNEGSKA in the germline V gene (reference sequence). The CDR3 runs to 16 residues. CDR3 amino acids: CSVLYGADLAKNIQYF. The DNA for the CDR3 is TGCAGTGTTCTGTATGGGGCGGACCTAGCCAAAAACATTCAGTACTTC.

This clonotype turned up a few times. The gene calls are TRBV27 and TRBJ2-7; 7 nucleotides align to TRBD2. The CDR3 consists of 13 residues. V shed 7 bases, J shed 5 bases, and the junction held 8 bases outside the gene matches. Germline CDR1 MNHEY, CDR2 SMNVEV (reference sequence). This CDR3 is CASKAGTAHEQYF. DNA of the CDR3: TGTGCCAGCAAAGCGGGGACGGCGCACGAGCAGTACTTC.

In nucleotides, the CDR3 is TGCAGTGCATTTAGCGGGAGGGGATATGAGCAGTTCTTC. Amino acids: CSAFSGRGYEQFF. The chain couples TRBV20-1 to TRBJ2-1, with 11 bases aligning to TRBD2. V dropped 6 bases and J dropped 8; count of bases not matched to a gene: 6. CDR1 is DFQATT, CDR2 SNEGSKA, per germline (reference sequence). The CDR3 runs to 13 residues.

The chain couples TRBV19 to TRBJ1-6; D remains ambiguous. CDR3 length: 18 residues. Germline V gives CDR1 LNHDA, CDR2 SQIVND (reference sequence). Deletions cut 5 bases from V and 5 bases from J, with 22 bases between. Written as DNA, the CDR3 is TGTGCCAGTAGTCGTGCCCATGAGGGAAAAGGAAATAATTCACCCCTCCACTTT. Translating it yields CASSRAHEGKGNNSPLHF.

The chain recombines TRBV15 with TRBJ2-1; 11 bases are shared with TRBD2. V dropped 0 bases and J dropped 4; count of bases not matched to a gene: 2. The germline V gene encodes CDR1 LNHNV and CDR2 YYDKDF (reference sequence). The CDR3 is 16 amino acids. CDR3 amino acids: CATSRETSGMYNEQFF. CDR3 in DNA: TGTGCCACCAGCAGAGAGACTAGCGGGATGTACAATGAGCAGTTCTTC. Supplemented by reference TRBV15 and TRBJ2-1, the full variable domain reads DAMVIQNPRYQVTQFGKPVTLSCSQTLNHNVMYWYQQKSSQAPKLLFHYYDKDFNNEADTPDNFQSRRPNTSFCFLDIRSPGLGDTAMYLCATSRETSGMYNEQFFGPGTRLTVL.

This clonotype has more than one count but fewer than ten. V gene TRBV28 combines with J gene TRBJ2-3, with 8 bases identical to TRBD2. The CDR3 is 16 amino acids. Unmatched junction bases numbered 9, after V lost 3 bases and J lost 4 bases. Per germline, CDR1 MDHEN and CDR2 SYDVKM. The CDR3 region has the DNA TGTGCCAGCAGTTTTAGCGGGGCAGTTCACCCAGATACGCAGTATTTT. Translating gives CASSFSGAVHPDTQYF.

This clonotype was detected a few times. The V call is TRBV20-1, the J call TRBJ2-1, with 9 bases matching TRBD2. V dropped 4 bases and J dropped 2; count of bases not matched to a gene: 12. Per the germline V gene, CDR1 is DFQATT and CDR2 is SNEGSKA (reference sequence). This CDR3 has 17 residues. In DNA form, the CDR3 reads TGCAGTGCTAAAACCCGACGACTAGCGGAAACCTACAATGAGCAGTTCTTC. Residues: CSAKTRRLAETYNEQFF.

The J gene is TRBJ2-2, the V gene TRBV7-2; tentative D call: TRBD2 (5 bases). CDR1 and CDR2 (germline): SGHTA, FQGNSA. Trimming pared 3 bases from V and 2 bases from J, leaving 7 bases between. This CDR3 has 14 amino acids. The CDR3 sequence is CASSFWTNTGELFF. In nucleotides, the CDR3 is TGTGCCAGCAGCTTCTGGACTAACACCGGGGAGCTGTTTTTT. Full variable domain (rest looked up from reference TRBV7-2 and TRBJ2-2): GAGVSQSPSNKVTEKGKDVELRCDPISGHTALYWYRQSLGQGLEFLIYFQGNSAPDKSGLPSDRFSAERTGGSVSTLTIQRTQQEDSAVYLCASSFWTNTGELFFGEGSRLTVL.

The chain employs TRBV5-1 and TRBJ2-3, with TRBD2 matching 8 bases. Trimming at V came to 6 bases and at J to 3 bases, leaving 9 bases not matched to a gene. This CDR3 is built from 15 residues. Germline V CDR1 and CDR2: SGHRS, YFSETQ. The CDR3: CASTIQRERTDTQYF. As DNA, the CDR3 is TGCGCCAGCACAATACAGCGGGAGAGGACAGATACGCAGTATTTT.

The chain employs TRBV29-1 and TRBJ2-4, with D possibly called TRBD1 or TRBD2 (5 bases each). CDR1 is SQVTM and CDR2 is ANQGSEA in the germline V gene. The V end lost 4 bases, the J end lost 7 bases, and 11 bases lay between the germline ends. CDR3 length equals 12 residues. Here the CDR3 reads CSVVKWGNIQYF. The CDR3 region has the DNA TGCAGCGTTGTAAAATGGGGGAACATTCAGTACTTC.

This chain joins TRBV7-9 and TRBJ2-7, with 7 bases aligning to TRBD1. Germline-derived CDR1 and CDR2 are SEHNR and FQNEAQ (reference sequence). This CDR3 has 16 residues. J was trimmed by 2 bases and V by 5 bases; bases with no gene match: 12. The CDR3 DNA follows: TGTGCCAGCAGCCCCACGAGGTCAGGGGGACCCTACGAGCAGTACTTC. It codes for CASSPTRSGGPYEQYF.

The table lists this clonotype with a few counts. The J gene is TRBJ2-6, the V gene TRBV28, with D possibly being TRBD1 (6 bases). V lost 6 bases and J 0 bases, leaving 12 bases between the germline ends. Germline-derived CDR1 and CDR2 are MDHEN and SYDVKM. The CDR3 contains 16 residues. The CDR3 protein is CASSDGQLSGANVLTF. The CDR3 DNA reads as TGTGCCAGCAGCGACGGACAGCTCTCTGGGGCCAACGTCCTGACTTTC. Full variable domain (outside the CDR3, taken from reference TRBV28 and TRBJ2-6): DVKVTQSSRYLVKRTGEKVFLECVQDMDHENMFWYRQDPGLGLRLIYFSYDVKMKEKGDIPEGYSVSREKKERFSLILESASTNQTSMYLCASSDGQLSGANVLTFGAGSRLTVL.

This clonotype was counted a few times. The rearrangement links TRBV5-1 to TRBJ1-6, with a possible D match to TRBD1 (6 bases). Germline-derived CDR1 and CDR2 are SGHRS and YFSETQ. There are 15 residues in the CDR3. Trimming cost V 0 bases and J 7 bases, with 11 bases left between them. CDR3 DNA sequence: TGCGCCAGCAGCTTGGAACTCAGGGGCAATTCACCCCTCCACTTT. It translates to CASSLELRGNSPLHF. Full variable domain (remainder filled in from reference TRBV5-1 and TRBJ1-6): KAGVTQTPRYLIKTRGQQVTLSCSPISGHRSVSWYQQTPGQGLQFLFEYFSETQRNKGNFPGRFSGRQFSNSRSEMNVSTLELGDSALYLCASSLELRGNSPLHFGNGTRLTVT.

J is TRBJ2-7 and V is TRBV7-9; D gene unclear. Germline V CDR1 and CDR2: SEHNR, FQNEAQ (reference sequence). V dropped 1 base and J dropped 3 bases, with 10 bases sitting between them. The CDR3 sequence is 14 residues long. The CDR3 loop reads CASSLGPSYYEQYF. The CDR3 DNA reads as TGTGCCAGCAGCTTAGGCCCTTCCTACTACGAGCAGTACTTC.

This clonotype turned up a few times. The V and J genes are TRBV5-1 and TRBJ2-1; the D gene is possibly TRBD2 (5 bases). The CDR3 loop spans 14 amino acids. V lost 3 bases and J 8 bases, leaving 15 bases between the germline ends. Germline loops: CDR1 SGHRS, CDR2 YFSETQ. The CDR3 sequence is CASSSELVVDEQFF. The CDR3 nucleotides are TGCGCCAGCAGCTCGGAACTAGTTGTCGATGAGCAGTTCTTC.

The chain carries TRBV10-2 and TRBJ2-7, with 7 nucleotides matching TRBD1. The CDR3 covers 14 residues. Trimming removed 6 bases from V and 1 base from J; junction bases left unmatched: 6. Per the germline V gene, CDR1 is WSHSY and CDR2 is SAAADI. DNA for the CDR3: TGCGCCAGCAGAAGACAGGGACGGTCCTACGAGCAGTACTTC. This gives the protein CASRRQGRSYEQYF.

The chain is built from TRBV5-1 and TRBJ2-1, with 9 bases matching TRBD1. This CDR3 is built from 12 residues. Germline loops: CDR1 SGHRS, CDR2 YFSETQ. Trimming at V came to 7 bases and at J to 5 bases, leaving 1 base not matched to a gene. The CDR3 DNA reads as TGCGCCAGCCGGACAGGGGACAATGAGCAGTTCTTC. As protein: CASRTGDNEQFF.

This clonotype has only a few counts. The rearrangement joins TRBV6-1 to TRBJ2-1, with 9 nucleotides matching TRBD2. The CDR3 runs to 15 residues. V was pared by 5 bases and J by 3 bases, with 5 bases of the junction left unmatched. CDR1 is MNHNS and CDR2 is SASEGT in the germline V gene. In DNA form, the CDR3 reads TGTGCCAGCAGTCGAGCGGGAGGAGTCTACAATGAGCAGTTCTTC. This translates into CASSRAGGVYNEQFF.

This clonotype has more than one count but fewer than ten. The genes are TRBV5-5 and TRBJ2-6; D unclear. Trimming shortened V by 5 bases and J by 4 bases, and 4 bases separated the two germline ends. The CDR3 loop spans 12 amino acids. The germline gives CDR1 SGHKS, CDR2 YYEKEE (reference sequence). CDR3 nucleotide sequence: TGTGCCAGCAGTGGGGGGGCCAACGTCCTGACTTTC. Its translation is CASSGGANVLTF.

V and J are TRBV29-1 and TRBJ2-5, with D tentatively TRBD2 (5 bases). CDR3 length: 11 residues. Germline lookup yields CDR1 SQVTM and CDR2 ANQGSEA. Trimming took off 6 bases at V and 10 bases at J, with 15 bases between the two ends. The CDR3 reads CSVGPGRVQYF. The CDR3 nucleotides are TGCAGCGTAGGACCGGGAAGAGTCCAGTACTTC.

The table lists this clonotype with a few counts. The V call is TRBV20-1, the J call TRBJ2-1, with 12 bases fitting TRBD2. This CDR3 has 15 amino acids. Germline CDR1 is DFQATT and CDR2 is SNEGSKA (reference sequence). Germline trimming cut 3 bases from V and 4 bases from J; bases unmatched to any gene: 4. Here the CDR3 DNA reads TGCAGTGCTAGGTCGGGACTAGCGGGTTACAATGAGCAGTTCTTC. It specifies CSARSGLAGYNEQFF.

The CDR3 is CSARDRVRRGYTF. The DNA for the CDR3 is TGCAGCGCCCGGGACAGGGTGAGGCGTGGCTACACCTTC. The chain links TRBV29-1 to TRBJ1-2; TRBD1 matches at 9 bases. This CDR3 is built from 13 residues. Trimming took 7 bases from V and 7 from J; bases not matched to a gene: 10. Germline V gives CDR1 SQVTM, CDR2 ANQGSEA.

The chain uses TRBV27 and TRBJ2-7, with TRBD2 identical over 12 bases. The CDR3 has 16 residues. V was clipped by 4 bases and J by 5 bases; unmatched bases: 9. CDR1 and CDR2 from the germline V gene are MNHEY and SMNVEV (reference sequence). The CDR3 sequence: CASSSARLAGADEQYF. As DNA, the CDR3 is TGTGCCAGCAGTTCCGCCCGACTAGCGGGAGCTGACGAGCAGTACTTC.

This clonotype was detected only a few times. The chain recombines TRBV19 with TRBJ1-1; D possibly corresponds to TRBD1 (5 bases). CDR3 size: 14 residues. Germline CDR1 reads LNHDA; CDR2 reads SQIVND (reference sequence). Trimming shortened V by 4 bases and J by 6 bases, and 15 bases separated the two germline ends. Here the CDR3 DNA reads TGTGCCAGTAGTACAAATTCAGGGTACTCTGAAGCTTTCTTT. It encodes CASSTNSGYSEAFF.

The table lists this clonotype with a few counts. The V call is TRBV4-1, the J call TRBJ2-7; 9 bases match TRBD2. CDR3 length equals 15 residues. Per the germline V gene, CDR1 is MGHRA and CDR2 is YSYEKL. J lost 2 bases, V lost 4 bases, and 6 bases had no gene match. Here the CDR3 reads CASSRTSVSTYEQYF. CDR3 sequence (DNA): TGCGCCAGCAGCCGGACTAGCGTGTCTACCTACGAGCAGTACTTC.

Only a few counts were recorded for this clonotype. V gene TRBV29-1 combines with J gene TRBJ2-7; possible D gene TRBD2, 6 bases. The germline V gene has CDR1 SQVTM and CDR2 ANQGSEA. V lost 6 bases, J lost 0 bases, and 15 bases lay in between. The CDR3 consists of 14 residues. Written as DNA, the CDR3 is TGCAGCGTCGAGGGACTGTTCGACTCCTACGAGCAGTACTTC. As protein: CSVEGLFDSYEQYF.

J is TRBJ1-3 and V is TRBV11-2; no clear D gene. V was clipped by 5 bases and J by 0 bases, with 17 bases between them. The CDR3 extends over 17 amino acids. CDR1 and CDR2 from the germline V gene are SGHAT and FQNNGV. CDR3 DNA: TGTGCCAGCAGCCCGCCCCCCCGTTATGTCTCTGGAAACACCATATATTTT. Protein product: CASSPPPRYVSGNTIYF.

This clonotype has a handful of counts. The chain recombines TRBV27 with TRBJ2-7; D is undetermined. The CDR3 consists of 14 residues. The V and J ends lost 3 bases and 2 bases respectively, with 11 bases between them. In germline, CDR1 is MNHEY, CDR2 SMNVEV (reference sequence). This CDR3 reads CASSFSREAYEQYF. CDR3 coding DNA: TGTGCCAGCAGTTTCTCTCGAGAGGCCTACGAGCAGTACTTC.

There are a few counts of this clonotype. The chain has TRBV5-1 and TRBJ2-3, with D tentatively TRBD2 (6 bases). The CDR3 length is 16 residues. Trimming stripped 2 bases from V and 0 bases from J, with 13 bases between. Germline V CDR1 and CDR2: SGHRS, YFSETQ. Written as DNA, the CDR3 is TGCGCCAGCAGCTTCATGACTAGACCTAGCACAGATACGCAGTATTTT. This codes for CASSFMTRPSTDTQYF.

Only a few counts were recorded for this clonotype. The V gene is TRBV7-9, the J gene TRBJ1-1; no clear D. The germline gives CDR1 SEHNR, CDR2 FQNEAQ (reference sequence). V gave up 0 bases and J gave up 8 bases, with 4 bases separating them. The length of the CDR3 is 11 residues. The CDR3: CASSLAKEAFF. DNA for the CDR3: TGTGCCAGCAGCTTAGCAAAGGAAGCTTTCTTT.